This T cell receptor beta chain was documented in a study of early T cells in non-severe SARS-CoV-2 infection. Overall study: The chains were unpaired, and the sequenced material was bulk RNA from unsorted whole blood. The study's findings and limits: VDJdb matches were skewed toward anti-spike CD8 T cell responses.

Unique molecular identifiers were added to individual cDNA molecules. TCRdb called the 5' RACE reads again in MiXCR, with one record for every CDR3 protein. The table lists approximately 70,000 distinct CDR3 sequences, 12% of them singletons. J gave up 0 bases and V 2 bases, and 6 bases lay outside the gene matches. Germline loops: CDR1 SGHVS, CDR2 FNYEAQ. This CDR3 contains 18 residues. Ten or more counts support this clonotype. The antigen remains undetermined. This TCR came from an adult who was a healthcare worker with PCR-confirmed SARS-CoV-2 infection or an uninfected control (not recorded which). The chain is built from TRBV7-6 and TRBJ2-2; 10 nucleotides align to TRBD2. Material for sequencing was whole blood. The CDR3 region is CASSLFPSGGANTGELFF. The DNA for the CDR3 is TGTGCCAGCAGCTTATTCCCTAGCGGGGGCGCGAACACCGGGGAGCTGTTTTTT.